These 11 T cell receptor beta chains were all obtained from the same sample, sequenced in a study of blood T cells in healthy people across ages. A second PCR of 7 to 11 cycles used a sample-barcoded 5' primer and a J-beta primer mix. A single record per CDR3 protein comes from TCRdb applying MiXCR to the 5' RACE reads. This sample has fewer than 750,000 distinct CDR3 sequences, with under 55% found just once. Sequenced input: blood. These receptors were taken from a man older than 75 in good health.

This clonotype was counted between two and nine times. The CDR3 sequence is CASRISYEQYF. The CDR3 region has the DNA TGTGCCAGCAGGATCTCCTACGAGCAGTACTTC. This chain joins TRBV2 and TRBJ2-7; D uncertain. V was pared by 6 bases and J by 0 bases, with 3 bases between. Germline lookup yields CDR1 SNHLY and CDR2 FYNNEI. This CDR3 spans 11 amino acids.

The chain carries TRBV10-3 and TRBJ2-3, with D perhaps matching TRBD1 (6 bases). The V and J ends lost 4 bases and 0 bases respectively, with 20 bases between them. The germline CDR1 and CDR2 sequences are ENHRY and SYGVKD. This CDR3 contains 18 residues. CDR3 coding DNA: TGTGCCATCAGTGCCTTAGAGCAGGGGCTCCCTAGCACAGATACGCAGTATTTT. This encodes CAISALEQGLPSTDTQYF.

The V call is TRBV15, the J call TRBJ2-4; no firm D call. Germline CDR1 is LNHNV and CDR2 is YYDKDF (reference sequence). Trimming cost V 1 base and J 0 bases, with 7 bases left between them. The CDR3 totals 15 residues. CDR3 DNA: TGTGCCACCAGCAGAGCTAGACTAGCCAAAAACATTCAGTACTTC. Residues: CATSRARLAKNIQYF. Full variable domain (missing parts from reference TRBV15 and TRBJ2-4): DAMVIQNPRYQVTQFGKPVTLSCSQTLNHNVMYWYQQKSSQAPKLLFHYYDKDFNNEADTPDNFQSRRPNTSFCFLDIRSPGLGDTAMYLCATSRARLAKNIQYFGAGTRLSVL.

The V gene is TRBV5-1, the J gene TRBJ1-2, with 9 bases identical to TRBD1. Trimming removed 4 bases from V and 2 bases from J; junction bases left unmatched: 9. The CDR3 is 16 amino acids. The germline V gene encodes CDR1 SGHRS and CDR2 YFSETQ. CDR3 protein: CASSLRTGGINYGYTF. CDR3 sequence (DNA): TGCGCCAGCAGCCTACGTACAGGGGGCATAAACTATGGCTACACCTTC.

This clonotype was seen a few times. The chain is built from TRBV20-1 and TRBJ1-1; D unresolved. The V end was cut by 2 bases, the J end by 11 bases, with 15 bases between. The germline gives CDR1 DFQATT, CDR2 SNEGSKA (reference sequence). This CDR3 spans 12 amino acids. This chain's CDR3 is CSARPDECRAFF. As DNA, the CDR3 is TGCAGTGCTAGACCCGACGAGTGTAGGGCTTTCTTT.

The rearrangement links TRBV28 to TRBJ1-5; TRBD1 matches 8 bases. V was pared by 7 bases and J by 4 bases, with 6 bases of the junction left unmatched. The CDR3 totals 14 residues. The germline gives CDR1 MDHEN, CDR2 SYDVKM. The CDR3 nucleotides read TGTGCCAGCACTTTGGGACAGGCTAATCAGCCCCAGCATTTT. This sequence encodes CASTLGQANQPQHF.

Ten or more counts support this clonotype. The V call is TRBV7-2, the J call TRBJ1-6; 7 nucleotides match TRBD1. Per germline, CDR1 SGHTA and CDR2 FQGNSA. The CDR3 is made up of 17 amino acids. Trimming at V came to 5 bases and at J to 7 bases, leaving 14 bases not matched to a gene. Here the CDR3 reads CASSPRDSSWGNSPLHF. CDR3 coding DNA: TGTGCCAGCAGCCCCCGGGACAGTTCTTGGGGCAATTCACCCCTCCACTTT.

The chain carries TRBV7-2 and TRBJ1-1; D gene ambiguous. Germline loops: CDR1 SGHTA, CDR2 FQGNSA. This CDR3 has 16 residues. Trimming removed 5 bases at V and 1 base at J, with 17 bases between. CDR3 loop: CASSKDNRRGNTEAFF. CDR3 DNA sequence: TGTGCCAGCAGCAAAGACAACCGGCGGGGGAACACTGAAGCTTTCTTT. Supplemented by reference TRBV7-2 and TRBJ1-1, the full variable domain reads GAGVSQSPSNKVTEKGKDVELRCDPISGHTALYWYRQSLGQGLEFLIYFQGNSAPDKSGLPSDRFSAERTGGSVSTLTIQRTQQEDSAVYLCASSKDNRRGNTEAFFGQGTRLTVV.

The chain uses TRBV5-8 and TRBJ2-3, with 7 bases that match TRBD2. With 0 bases clipped from V and 5 bases from J, the junction kept 9 bases outside the gene matches. Per germline, CDR1 SGHTS and CDR2 YDEGEE. The CDR3 covers 16 residues. This chain's CDR3 is CASSLGGRAFGDTQYF. CDR3 DNA sequence: TGTGCCAGCAGCTTGGGAGGGAGGGCCTTCGGAGATACGCAGTATTTT.

Regarding this clonotype: A read error may explain this, as a much larger clone is one base away. V gene TRBV6-1 combines with J gene TRBJ2-1, with a tentative D call TRBD2 (6 bases). V was pared by 4 bases and J by 1 base, with 14 bases between. The CDR3 has 16 amino acids. From germline, CDR1 is MNHNS and CDR2 SASEGT. The CDR3 loop reads CASSGARGFSYNEQFF. The CDR3, as DNA: TGTGCCAGCAGTGGAGCGCGGGGCTTTTCCTACAATGAGCAGTTCTTC.

The V gene is TRBV3-1, the J gene TRBJ2-1, with D perhaps matching TRBD2 (6 bases). Germline V gene sequence: CDR1 LGHDT, CDR2 YNNKEL (reference sequence). The CDR3 totals 16 residues. The V and J ends lost 1 base and 4 bases respectively, with 14 bases between them. The CDR3 sequence is CASSQGAGTVYNEQFF. DNA of the CDR3: TGTGCCAGCAGCCAAGGGGCCGGGACTGTTTACAATGAGCAGTTCTTC.